This T cell receptor beta chain was observed in a study of blood T cell repertoires in COVID-19. Study-level information: Nucleic acid was either cDNA or gDNA, and it came from T cells, B-cell-depleted T cells, or PBMCs.

The CDR3 is 19 amino acids. Germline assignment: CDR1 SGHTA and CDR2 FQGTGA. The V end was cut by 1 base, the J end by 0 bases, with 21 bases between. The recovered donors of Cohort 3 showed two negative PCRs, clearance, or symptom resolution. Per the original data handling: By means of reference gene primer amplification, nucleated cell counts were estimated. This table comes from immunoSEQ multiplex PCR, and its TCRdb copy is limited to in-frame clones, with some not included. That table gives V, J and clone size, and the DNA gave D and trimming. The sample holds 160,000 or so clones, roughly 90% seen once.

This TCR came from a woman aged 45-60 years who had recovered from COVID-19. The chain carries TRBV7-3 and TRBJ1-1; D unresolved. Sequencing was performed on PBMCs or T cells enriched from blood (not recorded which). Written as DNA, the CDR3 is TGTGCCAGCAGCTTAAAAGGGAGGGCCAACCGTAACTTGAACACTGAAGCTTTCTTT. Encoded protein: CASSLKGRANRNLNTEAFF.